The 21 T cell receptor beta chains presented below share a single source sample, sequenced in a study of T cell responses to AZD1222 COVID-19 vaccine. Sequenced by immunoSEQ multiplex PCR; TCRdb stores in-frame clones only, minus some. The repertoire holds roughly 160,000 clones, with about 89% as singletons. This specimen was peripheral blood, taken on day 0 of AZD1222 vaccination. Receptors originate from an adult in good health.

V usage is TRBV2 and J usage is TRBJ2-3, with D perhaps TRBD2 (5 bases). The CDR3 sequence is 13 residues long. Germline assignment: CDR1 SNHLY and CDR2 FYNNEI. Trimming cost V 7 bases and J 4 bases, with 12 bases left between them. The CDR3 region is CASTGLVADTQYF. The CDR3, as DNA: TGTGCCAGCACTGGACTGGTCGCAGATACGCAGTATTTT. Drawing the rest from reference TRBV2 and TRBJ2-3, the complete variable domain is EPEVTQTPSHQVTQMGQEVILRCVPISNHLYFYWYRQILGQKVEFLVSFYNNEISEKSEIFDDQFSVERPDGSNFTLKIRSTKLEDSAMYFCASTGLVADTQYFGPGTRLTVL.

J is TRBJ1-3 and V is TRBV7-2; D is possibly TRBD1 (5 bases). Germline V gives CDR1 SGHTA, CDR2 FQGNSA. Trimming pared 5 bases from V and 6 bases from J, leaving 23 bases between. The CDR3 contains 17 residues. The CDR3, as DNA: TGTGCCAGCAGCCCAACCTCCCGGACCGCTGGGACAAACACCATATATTTT. This encodes CASSPTSRTAGTNTIYF.

The chain links TRBV6-1 to TRBJ2-7, with D unclear. The V gene lost 3 bases and the J gene lost 1 base, with 10 bases spanning the gap. The germline V gene encodes CDR1 MNHNS and CDR2 SASEGT. The CDR3 loop spans 14 amino acids. The chain's CDR3 is CASSETGSSYEQYF. The CDR3, as DNA: TGTGCCAGCAGTGAGACCGGGTCATCCTACGAGCAGTACTTC.

The CDR3 sequence: CASSTGLRGAFF. In DNA, the CDR3 is TGTGCCAGCAGTACGGGCCTTCGGGGGGCTTTCTTT. The rearrangement joins TRBV6-2 or TRBV6-3 to TRBJ1-1, with D possibly being TRBD1 (5 bases). CDR1 is MNHEY, CDR2 SVGEGT, per germline. The CDR3 extends over 12 amino acids. The ends were cut back, 5 bases at V and 11 bases at J, with 15 bases in the middle.

V and J are TRBV20-1 and TRBJ2-7; D might be TRBD1 (6 bases). The CDR3 sequence is 11 residues long. V was pared by 3 bases and J by 5 bases, with 8 bases between. Germline V gene sequence: CDR1 DFQATT, CDR2 SNEGSKA (reference sequence). The CDR3, as DNA: TGCAGTGCTAGCAGGGGACACGAGCAGTACTTC. Translation: CSASRGHEQYF.

This chain links TRBV4-3 with TRBJ1-4; D is undetermined. Germline-derived CDR1 and CDR2 are LGHNA and YSLEER. This CDR3 contains 15 residues. V was pared by 4 bases and J by 8 bases, with 17 bases between. The CDR3 nucleotides read TGCGCCAGCAGCCCGCGGGCGGTTTTGACCGAAAAACTGTTTTTT. Amino acids: CASSPRAVLTEKLFF.

The rearrangement joins TRBV29-1 to TRBJ1-5, with 8 positions matching TRBD1. The CDR3 contains 16 residues. Germline lookup yields CDR1 SQVTM and CDR2 ANQGSEA. V shed 1 base and J 0 bases; nucleotides not matched to a gene: 5. The CDR3: CSVEARQGNSNQPQHF. The CDR3 coding sequence is TGCAGCGTTGAAGCAAGACAGGGGAATAGCAATCAGCCCCAGCATTTT. The variable domain in full, completed from reference TRBV29-1 and TRBJ1-5, reads SAVISQKPSRDICQRGTSLTIQCQVDSQVTMMFWYRQQPGQSLTLIATANQGSEATYESGFVIDKFPISRPNLTFSTLTVSNMSPEDSSIYLCSVEARQGNSNQPQHFGDGTRLSIL.

This clone was found once. The chain links TRBV6-2 or TRBV6-3 to TRBJ1-2, with D possibly TRBD1 on 5 matching bases. Looked up from germline, CDR1 is MNHEY and CDR2 is SVGEGT. The CDR3 sequence is 16 residues long. V shed 0 bases and J shed 4 bases, with 15 bases lying between them. The CDR3: CASSYSTDRGGYGYTF. The CDR3, as DNA: TGTGCCAGCAGTTACTCCACGGACCGGGGCGGCTATGGCTACACCTTC.

This clone was detected once. This chain joins TRBV6-1 and TRBJ2-3; D is undetermined. Trimming removed 2 bases from V and 0 bases from J, with 12 bases in between. Germline CDR1 is MNHNS and CDR2 is SASEGT. CDR3 length: 16 amino acids. In DNA, the CDR3 is TGTGCCAGCAGTGAAATCGTTACGGCTAGCACAGATACGCAGTATTTT. Amino acid sequence: CASSEIVTASTDTQYF.

The chain is built from TRBV5-6 and TRBJ1-5, with TRBD1 identical over 8 bases. The CDR3 has 15 residues. V gave up 1 base and J gave up 10 bases; unmatched junction bases: 10. Germline-derived CDR1 and CDR2 are SGHDT and YYEEEE. In DNA, the CDR3 is TGTGCCAGCAGCTTGCCCCAACAGGGGGGGAGACCCCAGCATTTT. Amino acid sequence: CASSLPQQGGRPQHF.

The gene calls are TRBV4-1 and TRBJ2-1, with 7 nucleotides matching TRBD1. The germline CDR1 and CDR2 sequences are MGHRA and YSYEKL. With V trimmed by 1 base and J by 1 base, 1 base remained unmatched. CDR3 size: 15 residues. The CDR3 reads CASSQAQGSYNEQFF. DNA for the CDR3: TGCGCCAGCAGCCAAGCACAGGGGTCCTACAATGAGCAGTTCTTC.

As DNA, the CDR3 is TGTGCCAGCAGCAACGACAGGGACTATGGCTACACCTTC. It is translated as CASSNDRDYGYTF. The chain recombines TRBV28 with TRBJ1-2; 7 bases are shared with TRBD1. Germline V gives CDR1 MDHEN, CDR2 SYDVKM. After removal of 6 bases from V and 3 bases from J, the junction contained 4 bases not matched to a gene. The CDR3 sequence is 13 residues long.

CDR3: CASSFYSGALTEAFF. The DNA of the CDR3 is TGTGCCAGCAGTTTCTACAGTGGGGCGCTCACTGAAGCTTTCTTT. The chain carries TRBV28 and TRBJ1-1; D perhaps matches TRBD1 (5 bases). The V and J ends lost 3 bases and 4 bases respectively, with 15 bases between them. Germline-derived CDR1 and CDR2 are MDHEN and SYDVKM. This CDR3 comprises 15 residues.

With respect to this clone: Other DNA sequences in the same sample also yield this CDR3. V usage is TRBV7-2 and J usage is TRBJ1-2; 9 nucleotides agree with TRBD1. J was trimmed by 5 bases and V by 4 bases; bases with no gene match: 5. CDR1 is SGHTA and CDR2 is FQGNSA in the germline V gene. This CDR3 is built from 14 residues. The CDR3 protein is CASSSDRGDYGYTF. The CDR3 nucleotides are TGTGCCAGCAGCTCAGACAGGGGGGATTATGGCTACACCTTC.

V is TRBV4-2 and J is TRBJ2-4, with 10 bases fitting TRBD2. Germline V gene data show CDR1 as LGHNA and CDR2 as YNFKEQ. The CDR3 is made up of 16 amino acids. The junction had 5 bases not matched to a gene; V was cut back by 0 bases and J by 6 bases. The CDR3 region is CASSQEAGGPGNIQYF. The CDR3 DNA reads as TGTGCCAGCAGCCAAGAAGCGGGAGGGCCAGGAAACATTCAGTACTTC.

The V call is TRBV6-5, the J call TRBJ1-5; no clear D gene. V lost 6 bases to trimming and J lost 6 bases, with 12 bases between them. The CDR3 length is 13 residues. Germline V gene data show CDR1 as MNHEY and CDR2 as SVGAGI. CDR3 amino acids: CASRLDWGQPQHF. The CDR3 region has the DNA TGTGCCAGCAGGCTAGACTGGGGTCAGCCCCAGCATTTT.

This clone appeared once. V is TRBV4-3 and J is TRBJ2-1; 12 nucleotides match TRBD2. This CDR3 spans 18 amino acids. CDR1 and CDR2 from the germline V gene are LGHNA and YSLEER. V shed 0 bases, J shed 8 bases, and the junction held 11 bases outside the gene matches. The CDR3 reads CASSQDWASGRALHEQFF. The CDR3 bases are TGCGCCAGCAGCCAAGATTGGGCTAGCGGGAGGGCCTTGCATGAGCAGTTCTTC.

This chain joins TRBV28 and TRBJ2-7; 8 nucleotides match TRBD2. The CDR3 is 17 residues long. Germline V gives CDR1 MDHEN, CDR2 SYDVKM. Trimming took 2 bases from V and 4 from J; bases not matched to a gene: 13. This CDR3 is CASSLPSTERGKYEQYF. The CDR3 bases are TGTGCCAGCAGTTTACCGAGTACGGAGCGGGGGAAATACGAGCAGTACTTC.

This clone was observed a single time. The chain couples TRBV9 to TRBJ1-5, with D possibly matching TRBD1 (6 bases). Germline V lookup: CDR1 SGDLS, CDR2 YYNGEE. V was pared by 0 bases and J by 8 bases, with 15 bases between. This CDR3 region has 15 residues. The CDR3 region has the DNA TGTGCCAGCAGCGTAGGCGGGGGGCGCATAGAGCCCCAGCATTTT. Translating gives CASSVGGGRIEPQHF. The variable domain in full, with the rest retrieved from reference TRBV9 and TRBJ1-5, is DSGVTQTPKHLITATGQRVTLRCSPRSGDLSVYWYQQSLDQGLQFLIQYYNGEERAKGNILERFSAQQFPDLHSELNLSSLELGDSALYFCASSVGGGRIEPQHFGDGTRLSIL.

This clone appeared a single time. The rearrangement links TRBV19 to TRBJ2-1; D is unclear. V was pared by 5 bases and J by 4 bases, with 9 bases between. CDR3 length: 13 amino acids. CDR1 and CDR2 (germline): LNHDA, SQIVND (reference sequence). CDR3 residues: CASSWTEYNEQFF. CDR3 coding DNA: TGTGCCAGTAGTTGGACGGAATACAATGAGCAGTTCTTC.

This chain connects TRBV4-1 to TRBJ1-5; D perhaps matches TRBD1 (5 bases). Germline values: CDR1 MGHRA, CDR2 YSYEKL. V lost 1 base, J lost 1 base, and 17 bases lay in between. The CDR3 spans 18 residues. The CDR3 bases are TGCGCCAGCAGCCAAGTTGGGCAGGGCAAGATCAGCAATCAGCCCCAGCATTTT. Encoded protein: CASSQVGQGKISNQPQHF.